This T cell receptor beta chain was identified during a study of PD-1 blockade in classical Hodgkin lymphoma. Study in general: Nivolumab dosed at 3 mg/kg went to patients intravenously every 2 weeks.

The junction had 19 bases not matched to a gene; V was cut back by 7 bases and J by 0 bases. From germline, CDR1 is MNHEY and CDR2 SMNVEV (reference sequence). The CDR3 totals 20 residues. Exposure to brentuximab vedotin varied, and each patient had relapsed following autologous stem cell transplantation. Repertoires were generated with immunoSEQ multiplex PCR, while TCRdb's copy carries only in-frame clones and drops some. Counted here are 14,000 or so clones, around 84% occurring once; the ten biggest clones make up approximately 25%. The chain has TRBV27 and TRBJ2-4; 9 nucleotides agree with TRBD1. The sample here was peripheral blood mononuclear cells (PBMCs), taken at baseline. The sequence derives from a human donor with classical Hodgkin lymphoma. CDR3 sequence: CASTLGEGTGFLLAKNIQYF. The CDR3 DNA sequence: TGTGCCAGCACCCTGGGAGAGGGGACAGGGTTCCTCCTAGCCAAAAACATTCAGTACTTC.